The source of this T cell receptor (beta chain) is a study of cytomegalovirus exposure and HLA in healthy donors. Study-level findings and limits: Rarity held for most TCR sequences, but there were some public TCRs that occurred in many donors. CMV serostatus alone was available as immune exposure information. HLA alleles showed associations with 15,000 to 20,000 TCR beta sequences in a later analysis, at a 0.05 false discovery rate.

The CDR3 sequence is 16 residues long. The germline V gene encodes CDR1 KGHSH and CDR2 LQKENI. The ends lost 1 base at V and 6 bases at J; junction bases unmatched: 8. With respect to this clone: What it recognizes is unknown.

PCR primers comprised 60 Vbeta and 13 Jbeta primers. The assay was immunoSEQ multiplex PCR, and TCRdb's table has in-frame clones only and misses some. This table holds 150,000 or so clones, 70% to 80% found once. The source is a woman between 35 and 50 years old in good health and CMV-seronegative. The rearrangement joins TRBV18 to TRBJ2-2; 7 positions agree with TRBD1. Sequencing was performed on PBMCs. The CDR3 loop is CASSPRESQGAGELFF. The CDR3 nucleotides read TGTGCCAGCTCACCACGGGAATCGCAGGGGGCCGGGGAGCTGTTTTTT.